This passage covers 32 T cell receptor beta chains from one sample sequenced in a study of cytomegalovirus exposure and HLA in healthy donors (dated by TCRdb to about 2017). Receptor libraries were prepared by the immunoSEQ multiplex PCR assay. For the multiplex PCR, a mixture combining 60 forward primers for TCR Vbeta segments and 13 reverse primers for TCR Jbeta segments was used. Imported from immuneACCESS, the table was reduced by TCRdb to in-frame sequences with V and J called. These copies leave out some clones; in studies compared against another copy, an unresolved V gene accounts for under half, and the cause of the remainder is not known. The sample contains just over 150,000 clones, about 85% of them found a single time. The top ten constitute more than 1.5% of the sample. The material sequenced was PBMCs. The receptors originated from a man aged 18 to 29 in good health and CMV-seronegative.

The CDR3 sequence is CASSWDRDEAFF. The DNA of the CDR3 is TGTGCCAGCAGCTGGGACAGGGACGAAGCTTTCTTT. The chain is built from TRBV5-6 and TRBJ1-1; 9 nucleotides line up with TRBD1. The CDR3 totals 12 residues. Per the germline V gene, CDR1 is SGHDT and CDR2 is YYEEEE. With V trimmed by 3 bases and J by 8 bases, 2 bases remained unmatched.

J is TRBJ2-7 and V is TRBV28; tentative D call: TRBD1 (6 bases). The CDR3 runs 14 residues. With 8 bases removed from V and 0 bases from J, the gap between germline ends came to 14 bases. In germline, CDR1 is MDHEN, CDR2 SYDVKM. The CDR3 region is CASQGTISSYEQYF. For the CDR3, the DNA is TGTGCCAGCCAGGGGACGATATCCTCCTACGAGCAGTACTTC. Combining the CDR3 with reference TRBV28 and TRBJ2-7 gives the whole variable domain DVKVTQSSRYLVKRTGEKVFLECVQDMDHENMFWYRQDPGLGLRLIYFSYDVKMKEKGDIPEGYSVSREKKERFSLILESASTNQTSMYLCASQGTISSYEQYFGPGTRLTVT.

V gene TRBV15 combines with J gene TRBJ1-5; no clear D. The CDR3 consists of 17 residues. Looked up from germline, CDR1 is LNHNV and CDR2 is YYDKDF (reference sequence). V was clipped by 0 bases and J by 4 bases, with 16 bases between them. CDR3 residues: CATSREAPGRKNQPQHF. CDR3 nucleotides: TGTGCCACCAGCAGAGAGGCCCCCGGGAGGAAGAATCAGCCCCAGCATTTT.

The table lists this clone with a count of one. The chain is built from TRBV11-2 and TRBJ1-1; D call uncertain. Trimming removed 5 bases at V and 5 bases at J, with 15 bases between. CDR3 size: 14 residues. CDR1 is SGHAT, CDR2 FQNNGV, per germline. CDR3 DNA: TGTGCCAGCAGCCTCAGCCAACAGCTAACTGAAGCTTTCTTT. Translation: CASSLSQQLTEAFF.

J is TRBJ2-4 and V is TRBV7-9, with 9 bases identical to TRBD1. The J segment lost 7 bases and the V segment lost 4 bases, leaving 5 bases of the junction unmatched. Germline CDR1 is SEHNR and CDR2 is FQNEAQ (reference sequence). This CDR3 contains 14 residues. CDR3: CASSSQDRGNIQYF. The CDR3 DNA follows: TGTGCCAGCAGCTCACAAGACAGGGGGAACATTCAGTACTTC.

As to this clone: Its ends do not fully match the called genes, so a read error is possible. The chain recombines TRBV7-9 with TRBJ2-7, with D possibly being TRBD1 (5 bases). The CDR3 runs 12 residues. Germline loops: CDR1 SEHNR, CDR2 FQNEAQ (reference sequence). CDR3: CSSSFQGYEQYF. The CDR3 region has the DNA TGTTCCAGCAGCTTCCAGGGATACGAGCAGTACTTC.

The chain recombines TRBV28 with TRBJ1-3; a weak D match, TRBD1 (5 bases). The CDR3 is 13 residues long. In germline, CDR1 is MDHEN, CDR2 SYDVKM. V gave up 6 bases and J gave up 8 bases, with 14 bases separating them. The CDR3 DNA sequence: TGTGCCAGCAGCCAGGGAACGGTTCACACCATATATTTT. Encoded protein: CASSQGTVHTIYF.

CDR3 in DNA: TGTGCCAGTAGTGTGACAGGGGGCATCACTGAAGCTTTCTTT. This sequence encodes CASSVTGGITEAFF. The rearrangement joins TRBV19 to TRBJ1-1; 10 bases fit TRBD1. Trimming cost V 5 bases and J 4 bases; bases outside gene matches: 4. The CDR3 is made up of 14 amino acids. The V gene's germline CDR1 is LNHDA and CDR2 SQIVND (reference sequence).

The gene calls are TRBV7-2 and TRBJ2-2; 10 nucleotides line up with TRBD1. The germline V gene encodes CDR1 SGHTA and CDR2 FQGNSA. J was trimmed by 3 bases and V by 5 bases; bases with no gene match: 6. The CDR3 is made up of 16 amino acids. As DNA, the CDR3 is TGTGCCAGCAGCCCGACAGGGGGCGACGACACCGGGGAGCTGTTTTTT. Protein sequence: CASSPTGGDDTGELFF.

This chain uses TRBV7-3 with TRBJ2-1; 8 bases are a match to TRBD2. The V and J ends lost 1 base and 0 bases, in that order; junction bases with no gene match: 2. This CDR3 comprises 16 residues. CDR1 SGHTA and CDR2 FQGTGA come from the germline V gene. CDR3 protein: CASSLKSGSSYNEQFF. The CDR3 region has the DNA TGTGCCAGCAGCTTAAAAAGCGGGAGCTCCTACAATGAGCAGTTCTTC.

This clone was seen once. This sample includes further DNA sequences coding for the same CDR3. The chain links TRBV11-3 to TRBJ1-4, with D hard to call. Deletions cut 1 base from V and 7 bases from J, with 10 bases between. CDR1 and CDR2 from the germline V gene are SGHNT and YENEEA. The CDR3 consists of 14 residues. The CDR3 DNA is TGTGCCAGCAGCTTAGTTCGGAGGTCTGAAAAACTGTTTTTT. This gives the protein CASSLVRRSEKLFF.

The chain links TRBV6-6 to TRBJ2-7; a weak D match, TRBD1 (5 bases). Germline CDR1 and CDR2: MNHNY and SVGAGI (reference sequence). Trimming left V 5 bases short and J 5 bases short, with 19 bases between. The CDR3 extends over 15 amino acids. The CDR3 DNA reads TGTGCCAGCAGTCGCCCTGGGCAGGGTAACGACGAGCAGTACTTC. Translating it yields CASSRPGQGNDEQYF.

The chain joins TRBV6-5 to TRBJ2-1; 8 positions match TRBD1. Germline V gene sequence: CDR1 MNHEY, CDR2 SVGAGI. The CDR3 loop spans 15 amino acids. V lost 6 bases to trimming and J lost 4 bases; unmatched junction nucleotides: 8. The CDR3 DNA reads TGTGCCAGCAGCCTAACCGGGACAGGTTACAATGAGCAGTTCTTC. This codes for CASSLTGTGYNEQFF.

This clone was observed a single time. The chain couples TRBV7-3 to TRBJ2-3; D uncertain. Germline loops: CDR1 SGHTA, CDR2 FQGTGA. V lost 1 base and J lost 3, with 5 bases in between. This CDR3 has 13 amino acids. The CDR3: CASSLKRTDTQYF. In nucleotides, the CDR3 is TGTGCCAGCAGCTTAAAGAGGACAGATACGCAGTATTTT.

The rearrangement links TRBV28 to TRBJ2-1, with 7 bases lining up with TRBD1. Trimming cost V 8 bases and J 4 bases; bases outside gene matches: 5. This CDR3 is built from 13 residues. Germline CDR1 and CDR2: MDHEN and SYDVKM. The CDR3 protein is CASRDSSYNEQFF. CDR3 DNA: TGTGCCAGCCGGGACAGTTCATACAATGAGCAGTTCTTC.

This clone came up a few times. The genes are TRBV28 and TRBJ1-2, with a possible D match to TRBD1 (6 bases). The CDR3 extends over 14 amino acids. With 8 bases removed from V and 4 bases from J, the gap between germline ends came to 17 bases. Germline V gene sequence: CDR1 MDHEN, CDR2 SYDVKM. CDR3 residues: CASFSGHPAYGYTF. In nucleotides, the CDR3 is TGTGCCAGCTTCTCGGGACATCCGGCCTATGGCTACACCTTC.

This chain joins TRBV9 and TRBJ1-4; D is undetermined. This CDR3 spans 21 amino acids. Between the trimmed V and J ends, which lost 3 bases and 5 bases, there was a span of 32 bases. CDR1 SGDLS and CDR2 YYNGEE come from the germline V gene. The CDR3 protein is CASSEYTSEGTQRLFNEKLFF. In DNA, the CDR3 is TGTGCCAGCAGCGAATACACGTCGGAGGGAACACAGAGGCTATTCAATGAAAAACTGTTTTTT.

The rearrangement uses TRBV2 and TRBJ1-5; 8 bases agree with TRBD1. CDR1 and CDR2 (germline): SNHLY, FYNNEI. The CDR3 is 18 amino acids. V lost 7 bases, J lost 2 bases, and 16 bases stayed unmatched. CDR3 protein: CASTGTGRGLLGNQPQHF. The CDR3 region has the DNA TGTGCCAGCACCGGGACAGGTAGGGGGCTTTTGGGCAATCAGCCCCAGCATTTT. Together with reference TRBV2 and TRBJ1-5, the CDR3 gives the full variable domain: EPEVTQTPSHQVTQMGQEVILRCVPISNHLYFYWYRQILGQKVEFLVSFYNNEISEKSEIFDDQFSVERPDGSNFTLKIRSTKLEDSAMYFCASTGTGRGLLGNQPQHFGDGTRLSIL.

On this clone itself: Other DNA sequences within the sample encode an identical CDR3. This chain links TRBV9 with TRBJ2-7; a weak D match, TRBD2 (6 bases). V dropped 4 bases and J dropped 9 bases, with 17 bases sitting between them. The CDR3 sequence is 13 residues long. The V gene's germline CDR1 is SGDLS and CDR2 YYNGEE. For the CDR3, the DNA is TGTGCCAGCAGCCCCCGCGGGGCACGCAGGCAGTACTTC. Translation gives CASSPRGARRQYF.

The chain uses TRBV19 and TRBJ2-3; 8 bases match TRBD2. The V segment lost 4 bases and the J segment 2 bases; nucleotides outside the gene matches: 8. CDR1 is LNHDA, CDR2 SQIVND, per germline (reference sequence). The CDR3 contains 16 residues. The CDR3 region is CASSTASGGTTDTQYF. The DNA of the CDR3 is TGTGCCAGTAGTACGGCAAGCGGGGGAACCACAGATACGCAGTATTTT.

To note about this clone: The identical CDR3 is also encoded by other nucleotide sequences in the sample. The V call is TRBV7-6, the J call TRBJ2-3, with TRBD2 matching over 12 bases. This CDR3 comprises 16 residues. V lost 5 bases and J lost 8; bases outside the gene matches: 11. Germline CDR1 SGHVS, CDR2 FNYEAQ. The CDR3 loop reads CASSPSSSGGAGTQYF. DNA of the CDR3: TGTGCCAGCAGCCCCAGCTCTAGCGGGGGGGCGGGTACGCAGTATTTT.

The V and J genes are TRBV7-9 and TRBJ2-3; 12 nucleotides match TRBD2. The CDR3 has 17 residues. V lost 1 base, J lost 8 bases, and 10 bases stayed unmatched. Per the germline V gene, CDR1 is SEHNR and CDR2 is FQNEAQ (reference sequence). This chain's CDR3 is CASSLVGRLAGDGTQYF. The DNA of the CDR3 is TGTGCCAGCAGCTTAGTCGGGAGACTAGCGGGAGATGGTACGCAGTATTTT. The full variable domain, its missing parts supplied by reference TRBV7-9 and TRBJ2-3, is DTGVSQNPRHKITKRGQNVTFRCDPISEHNRLYWYRQTLGQGPEFLTYFQNEAQLEKSRLLSDRFSAERPKGSFSTLEIQRTEQGDSAMYLCASSLVGRLAGDGTQYFGPGTRLTVL.

A single count supports this clone. The chain uses TRBV2 and TRBJ2-7, with TRBD2 identical over 7 bases. Germline trimming cut 8 bases from V and 4 bases from J; bases unmatched to any gene: 11. The CDR3 is 14 residues long. CDR1 is SNHLY, CDR2 FYNNEI, per germline. The CDR3 nucleotides read TGTGCCAGCCTGGGGGGGGTCATACTTTACGAGCAGTACTTC. Protein sequence: CASLGGVILYEQYF.

The rearrangement uses TRBV7-9 and TRBJ1-1, with a weak D call TRBD1 (6 bases). V was shortened by 4 bases and J by 1 base, with 10 bases between the two germline ends. The CDR3 covers 14 residues. Germline CDR1 reads SEHNR; CDR2 reads FQNEAQ (reference sequence). The CDR3 spells CASSSQGPNTEAFF. As DNA, the CDR3 is TGTGCCAGCAGCTCACAGGGACCGAACACTGAAGCTTTCTTT.

The chain joins TRBV30 to TRBJ2-1; 12 nucleotides line up with TRBD2. The V gene end was trimmed by 0 bases and the J gene end by 5 bases; junction bases not matched to a gene: 8. Germline-derived CDR1 and CDR2 are GTSNPN and SVGIG (reference sequence). The CDR3 has 17 amino acids. CDR3 in amino acids: CAWSVGPSGGVDNEQFF. The CDR3 region has the DNA TGTGCCTGGAGTGTAGGGCCTAGCGGGGGGGTTGACAATGAGCAGTTCTTC.

The chain couples TRBV5-1 to TRBJ2-7, with D perhaps matching TRBD1 (6 bases). From germline, CDR1 is SGHRS and CDR2 YFSETQ. The CDR3 length is 12 residues. Trimming cost V 4 bases and J 5 bases, with 10 bases left between them. CDR3 in DNA: TGCGCCAGCAGCGCTACAGGGAACGAGCAGTACTTC. Protein product: CASSATGNEQYF. Based on the CDR3 plus reference TRBV5-1 and TRBJ2-7, the full variable domain is KAGVTQTPRYLIKTRGQQVTLSCSPISGHRSVSWYQQTPGQGLQFLFEYFSETQRNKGNFPGRFSGRQFSNSRSEMNVSTLELGDSALYLCASSATGNEQYFGPGTRLTVT.

This chain uses TRBV4-1 with TRBJ2-3; 7 nucleotides line up with TRBD2. The CDR3 spans 13 residues. The germline gives CDR1 MGHRA, CDR2 YSYEKL. V shed 0 bases and J 7 bases; nucleotides not matched to a gene: 1. The CDR3 here is CASSQEGGYTQYF. The CDR3 coding sequence is TGCGCCAGCAGCCAAGAGGGAGGGTATACGCAGTATTTT.

The chain links TRBV2 to TRBJ2-3; D not certain. Between the trimmed V and J ends, which lost 3 bases and 2 bases, there was a span of 12 bases. The CDR3 runs 15 residues. Germline loops: CDR1 SNHLY, CDR2 FYNNEI. The CDR3 reads CASSEQGANTDTQYF. The CDR3 bases are TGTGCCAGCAGTGAGCAAGGAGCCAACACAGATACGCAGTATTTT.

The CDR3 DNA follows: TGTGCCAGCAGCGCAGACTCCCCTGAGACCCAGTACTTC. This codes for CASSADSPETQYF. V and J are TRBV9 and TRBJ2-5; D ambiguous. Per germline, CDR1 SGDLS and CDR2 YYNGEE. The CDR3 sequence is 13 residues long. V was pared by 3 bases and J by 5 bases, with 11 bases between.

The V gene is TRBV12-5, the J gene TRBJ2-2, with 10 bases lining up with TRBD1. This CDR3 is 15 amino acids long. Trimming removed 1 base from V and 6 bases from J; junction bases left unmatched: 2. Per the germline V gene, CDR1 is LGHNT and CDR2 is FRNRAP. The CDR3 loop reads CASGLAGTGAGELFF. The CDR3 DNA follows: TGTGCTAGTGGTTTGGCGGGGACAGGGGCCGGGGAGCTGTTTTTT.

The chain joins TRBV7-2 to TRBJ1-2; unclear D gene. CDR1 SGHTA and CDR2 FQGNSA come from the germline V gene. Trimming stripped 1 base from V and 5 bases from J, with 8 bases between. The CDR3 totals 13 residues. The CDR3, as DNA: TGTGCCAGCAGCTTAGAGGCAGGATATGGCTACACCTTC. It yields the protein CASSLEAGYGYTF.

For this clone: The junction shows a germline mismatch at one end, possibly a read error. The gene calls are TRBV2 and TRBJ2-7; 7 bases map to TRBD1. The CDR3 runs to 14 residues. Germline V lookup: CDR1 SNHLY, CDR2 FYNNEI. The CDR3 coding sequence is TGTGCCAGCAGCCCCACTACGACAGGGAAAGTTTCTCTCTTC. Residues: CASSPTTTGKVSLF. Using reference TRBV2 and TRBJ2-7 for the parts outside the CDR3, the full variable domain is EPEVTQTPSHQVTQMGQEVILRCVPISNHLYFYWYRQILGQKVEFLVSFYNNEISEKSEIFDDQFSVERPDGSNFTLKIRSTKLEDSAMYFCASSPTTTGKVSLFGPGTRLTVT.